Listed below are T cell receptor beta chains from one sample, sequenced in a study of blood T cells in healthy people across ages. In TCRdb, the 5' RACE reads were re-called with MiXCR into one record per CDR3 protein. The sample holds roughly 800,000 distinct CDR3 sequences, roughly 60% seen once. Material for sequencing was blood. Every receptor here comes from a man aged 25-45 years in good health. Both conserved end residues are part of each CDR3. Fields, in order: J gene, V gene, CDR3 protein.

TRBJ2-1	TRBV12-3/TRBV12-4	CASRTSGSQGEQFF
TRBJ1-1	TRBV11-1	CASSSEGQKNTEAFF
TRBJ2-6	TRBV7-2	CASSTTHSGANVLTF
TRBJ2-5	TRBV4-2	CASSRDYRDTTSKTQYF
TRBJ2-3	TRBV7-2	CASSRQVRTDTQYF
TRBJ1-2	TRBV6-5	CASSYYRRANYGYTF
TRBJ2-5	TRBV9	CASSVIGEETQYF
TRBJ1-4	TRBV20-1	CSAREAGGDEKLFF
TRBJ1-5	TRBV2	CASKSETDSNQPQHF
TRBJ2-7	TRBV6-6	CASSVPTGAYEQYF
TRBJ2-5	TRBV6-1	CASRPKTSVRGRETQYF
TRBJ2-7	TRBV20-1	CSAPRTGGYEQYF
TRBJ1-2	TRBV6-6	CASSYPRDISGYTF
TRBJ2-7	TRBV7-9	CASSFSGTGDEQYF
TRBJ1-1	TRBV7-2	CASFRFGHHTEAFF
.	TRBV10-2	CALPLTRMAYEQYF
TRBJ2-6	TRBV29-1	CSVEIWDSGANVLTF
TRBJ2-7	TRBV29-1	CSVVPQGAAYEQYF
TRBJ1-2	TRBV25-1	CASSDLPGQYGYTF
TRBJ2-7	TRBV20-1	CSAGPDGYEQYF
TRBJ2-1	TRBV12-3/TRBV12-4	CASRQPRLGSFHNEQFF
TRBJ1-1	TRBV29-1	CSAGDTEAFF
TRBJ2-1	TRBV20-1	CSARLPTGYNEQFF
TRBJ2-7	TRBV24-1	CATSDWASGSYEQYF
TRBJ2-1	TRBV7-9	CGVRGNNEQFF
TRBJ2-3	TRBV9	CASSPPGDLGTDTQYF
TRBJ2-3	TRBV29-1	CSAQGMGTDTQYF
TRBJ2-3	TRBV28	CASAGQGTDTQYF